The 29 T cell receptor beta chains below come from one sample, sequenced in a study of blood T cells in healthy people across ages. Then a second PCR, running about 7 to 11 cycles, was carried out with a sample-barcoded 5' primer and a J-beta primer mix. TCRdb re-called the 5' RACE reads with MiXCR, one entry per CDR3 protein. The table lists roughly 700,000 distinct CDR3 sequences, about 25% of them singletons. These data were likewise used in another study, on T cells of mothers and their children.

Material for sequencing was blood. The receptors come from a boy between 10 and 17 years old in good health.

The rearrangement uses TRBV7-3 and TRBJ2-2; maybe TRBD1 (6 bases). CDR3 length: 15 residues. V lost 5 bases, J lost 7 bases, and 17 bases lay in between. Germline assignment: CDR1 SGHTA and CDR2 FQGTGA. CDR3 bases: TGTGCCAGCAGCGTGACAGGTCCTAACGGCGGGGAGCTGTTTTTT. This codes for CASSVTGPNGGELFF.

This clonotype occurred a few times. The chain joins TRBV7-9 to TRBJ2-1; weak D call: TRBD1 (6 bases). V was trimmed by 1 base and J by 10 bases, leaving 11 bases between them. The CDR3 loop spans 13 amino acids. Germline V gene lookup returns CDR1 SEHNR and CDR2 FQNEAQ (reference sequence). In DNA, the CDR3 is TGTGCCAGCAGCTTAGGACAGGTCGGGGAGCAGTTCTTC. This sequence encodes CASSLGQVGEQFF. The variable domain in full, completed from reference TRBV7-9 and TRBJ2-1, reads DTGVSQNPRHKITKRGQNVTFRCDPISEHNRLYWYRQTLGQGPEFLTYFQNEAQLEKSRLLSDRFSAERPKGSFSTLEIQRTEQGDSAMYLCASSLGQVGEQFFGPGTRLTVL.

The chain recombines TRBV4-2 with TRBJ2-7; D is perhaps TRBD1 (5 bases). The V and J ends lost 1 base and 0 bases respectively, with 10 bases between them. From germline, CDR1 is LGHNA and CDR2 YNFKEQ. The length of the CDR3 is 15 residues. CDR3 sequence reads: CASSQVTTASYEQYF. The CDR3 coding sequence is TGTGCCAGCAGCCAAGTCACGACAGCCTCCTACGAGCAGTACTTC.

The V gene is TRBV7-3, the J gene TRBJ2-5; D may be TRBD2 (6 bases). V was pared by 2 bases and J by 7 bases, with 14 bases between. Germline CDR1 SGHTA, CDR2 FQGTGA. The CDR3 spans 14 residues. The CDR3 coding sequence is TGTGCCAGCAGCTTAGACACAGGAGGGGTGACCCAGTACTTC. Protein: CASSLDTGGVTQYF.

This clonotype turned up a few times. The CDR3 reads CSVERGTGAAETQYF. In DNA form, the CDR3 reads TGCAGCGTTGAGAGGGGTACAGGGGCCGCGGAGACCCAGTACTTC. The J gene is TRBJ2-1, the V gene TRBV29-1; 7 bases map to TRBD1. TRBJ2-5 matches the DNA end more closely, so the J call is doubtful. CDR1 is SQVTM, CDR2 ANQGSEA, per germline. The CDR3 sequence is 15 residues long.

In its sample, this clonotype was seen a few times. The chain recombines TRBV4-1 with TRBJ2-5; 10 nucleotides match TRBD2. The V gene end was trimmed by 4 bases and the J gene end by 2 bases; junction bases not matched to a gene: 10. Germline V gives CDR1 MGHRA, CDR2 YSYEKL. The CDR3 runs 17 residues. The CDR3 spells CASSPAGSGGRQETQYF. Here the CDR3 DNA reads TGCGCCAGCAGCCCCGCGGGTAGCGGGGGGAGACAAGAGACCCAGTACTTC.

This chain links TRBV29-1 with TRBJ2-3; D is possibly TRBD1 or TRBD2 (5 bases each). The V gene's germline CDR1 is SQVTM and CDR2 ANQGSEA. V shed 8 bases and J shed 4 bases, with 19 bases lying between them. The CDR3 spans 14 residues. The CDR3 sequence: CSSWMGDLADTQYF. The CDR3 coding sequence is TGCAGCTCATGGATGGGGGATTTAGCAGATACGCAGTATTTT.

The DNA for the CDR3 is TGCGCCAGCAGTCCCGACATAATTCAGTTCTTC. Residues: CASSPDIIQFF. The V and J genes are TRBV10-2 and TRBJ2-1, with D unresolved. Germline V gene data show CDR1 as WSHSY and CDR2 as SAAADI. V gave up 5 bases and J gave up 13 bases, with 12 bases separating them. This CDR3 has 11 amino acids.

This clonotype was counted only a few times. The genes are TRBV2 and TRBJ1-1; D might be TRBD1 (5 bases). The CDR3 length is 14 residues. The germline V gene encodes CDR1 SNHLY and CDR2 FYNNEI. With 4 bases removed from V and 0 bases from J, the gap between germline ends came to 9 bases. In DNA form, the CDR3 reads TGTGCCAGCAGTGTTGACAGCATGAACACTGAAGCTTTCTTT. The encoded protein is CASSVDSMNTEAFF.

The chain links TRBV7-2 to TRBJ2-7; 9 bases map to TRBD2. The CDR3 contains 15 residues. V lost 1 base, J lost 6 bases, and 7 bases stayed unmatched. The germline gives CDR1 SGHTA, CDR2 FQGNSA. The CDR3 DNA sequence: TGTGCCAGCAGCTTAGACATAGCGGGGGAGCGCGAGCAGTACTTC. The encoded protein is CASSLDIAGEREQYF.

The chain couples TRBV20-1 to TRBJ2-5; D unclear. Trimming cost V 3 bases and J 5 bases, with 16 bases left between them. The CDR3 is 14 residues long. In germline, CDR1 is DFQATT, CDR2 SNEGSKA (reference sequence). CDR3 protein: CSASVGPASETQYF. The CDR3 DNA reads TGCAGTGCTAGCGTTGGACCCGCAAGTGAGACCCAGTACTTC.

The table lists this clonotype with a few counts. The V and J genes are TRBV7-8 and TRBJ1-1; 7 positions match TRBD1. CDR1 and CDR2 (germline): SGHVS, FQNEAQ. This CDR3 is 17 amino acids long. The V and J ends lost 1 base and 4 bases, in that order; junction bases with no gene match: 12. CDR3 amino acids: CASSLGTLTGLGTEAFF. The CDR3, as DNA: TGTGCCAGCAGCTTAGGGACCTTGACAGGGTTGGGCACTGAAGCTTTCTTT.

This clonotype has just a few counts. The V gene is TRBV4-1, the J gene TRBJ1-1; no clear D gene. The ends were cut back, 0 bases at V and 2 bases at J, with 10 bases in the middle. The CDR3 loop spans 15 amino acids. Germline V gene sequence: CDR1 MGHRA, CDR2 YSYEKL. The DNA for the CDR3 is TGCGCCAGCAGCCAAGAGAATTCATATAACACTGAAGCTTTCTTT. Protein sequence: CASSQENSYNTEAFF.

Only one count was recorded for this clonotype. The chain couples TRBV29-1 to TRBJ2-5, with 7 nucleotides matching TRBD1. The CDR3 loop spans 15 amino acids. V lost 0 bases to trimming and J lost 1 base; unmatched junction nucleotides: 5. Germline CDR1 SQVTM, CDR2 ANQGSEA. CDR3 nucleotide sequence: TGCAGCGTTGAAGAACCCGACAGGGCCCAAGAGACCCAGTACTTC. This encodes CSVEEPDRAQETQYF.

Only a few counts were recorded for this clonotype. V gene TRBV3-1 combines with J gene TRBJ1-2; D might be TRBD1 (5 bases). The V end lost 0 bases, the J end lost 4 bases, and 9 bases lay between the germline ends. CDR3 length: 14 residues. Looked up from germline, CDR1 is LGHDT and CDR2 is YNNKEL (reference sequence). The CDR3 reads CASSQEWQGYGYTF. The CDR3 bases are TGTGCCAGCAGCCAAGAGTGGCAGGGCTATGGCTACACCTTC.

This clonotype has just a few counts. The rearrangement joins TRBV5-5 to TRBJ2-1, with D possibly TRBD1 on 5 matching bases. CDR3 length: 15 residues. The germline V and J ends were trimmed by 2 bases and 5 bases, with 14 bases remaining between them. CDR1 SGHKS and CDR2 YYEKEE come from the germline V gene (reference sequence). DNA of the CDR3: TGTGCCAGCAGCTTCGCAAGTTGGACAAACAATGAGCAGTTCTTC. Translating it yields CASSFASWTNNEQFF. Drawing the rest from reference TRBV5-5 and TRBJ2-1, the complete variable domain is DAGVTQSPTHLIKTRGQQVTLRCSPISGHKSVSWYQQVLGQGPQFIFQYYEKEERGRGNFPDRFSARQFPNYSSELNVNALLLGDSALYLCASSFASWTNNEQFFGPGTRLTVL.

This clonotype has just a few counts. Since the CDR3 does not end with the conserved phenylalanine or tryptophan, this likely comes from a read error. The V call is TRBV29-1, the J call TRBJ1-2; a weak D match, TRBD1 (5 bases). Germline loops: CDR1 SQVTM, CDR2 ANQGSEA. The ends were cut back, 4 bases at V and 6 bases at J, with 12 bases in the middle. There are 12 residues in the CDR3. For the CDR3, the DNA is TGCAGCGTTGTGGGACTCATAGATGGCTACACCCTC. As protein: CSVVGLIDGYTL.

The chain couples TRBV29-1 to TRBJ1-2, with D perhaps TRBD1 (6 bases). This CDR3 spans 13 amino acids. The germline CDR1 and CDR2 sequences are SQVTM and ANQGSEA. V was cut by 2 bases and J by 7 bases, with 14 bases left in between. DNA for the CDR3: TGCAGCGTTGAAATAGACAGGTTGGGTGGCTACACCTTC. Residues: CSVEIDRLGGYTF.

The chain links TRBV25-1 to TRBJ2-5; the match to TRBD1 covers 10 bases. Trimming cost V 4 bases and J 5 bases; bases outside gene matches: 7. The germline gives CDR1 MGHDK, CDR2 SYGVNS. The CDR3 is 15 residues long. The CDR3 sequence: CASSADRGRRETQYF. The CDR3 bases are TGTGCCAGCAGTGCTGACAGGGGGCGCCGGGAGACCCAGTACTTC. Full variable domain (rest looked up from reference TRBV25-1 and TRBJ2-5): EADIYQTPRYLVIGTGKKITLECSQTMGHDKMYWYQQDPGMELHLIHYSYGVNSTEKGDLSSESTVSRIRTEHFPLTLESARPSHTSQYLCASSADRGRRETQYFGPGTRLLVL.

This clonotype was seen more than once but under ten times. CDR3 bases: TGTGCCAGCAGCTTAGTCGAGGGGTCCTACGAGCAGTACTTC. Translation: CASSLVEGSYEQYF. V gene TRBV7-2 combines with J gene TRBJ2-7, with D perhaps TRBD1 or TRBD2 (5 bases each). Trimming removed 1 base at V and 1 base at J, with 8 bases between. The CDR3 sequence is 14 residues long. Per the germline V gene, CDR1 is SGHTA and CDR2 is FQGNSA.

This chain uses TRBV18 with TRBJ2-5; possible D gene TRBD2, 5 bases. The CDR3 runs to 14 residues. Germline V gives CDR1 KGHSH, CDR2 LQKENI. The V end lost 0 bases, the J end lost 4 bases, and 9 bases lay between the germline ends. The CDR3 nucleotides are TGTGCCAGCTCACCACCGGCTAGCAGAGAGACCCAGTACTTC. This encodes CASSPPASRETQYF.

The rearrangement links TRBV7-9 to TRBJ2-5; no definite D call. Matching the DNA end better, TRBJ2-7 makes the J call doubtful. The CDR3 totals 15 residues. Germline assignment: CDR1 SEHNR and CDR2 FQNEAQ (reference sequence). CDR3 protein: CASSLSAVQSYEQYF. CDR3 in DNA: TGTGCCAGCAGCTTAAGCGCGGTACAGAGCTACGAGCAGTACTTC.

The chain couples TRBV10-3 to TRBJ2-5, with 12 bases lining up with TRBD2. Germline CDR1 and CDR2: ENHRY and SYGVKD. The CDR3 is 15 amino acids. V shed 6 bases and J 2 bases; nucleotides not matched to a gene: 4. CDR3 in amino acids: CAIRNGLAGQETQYF. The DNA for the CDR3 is TGTGCCATCAGAAACGGACTAGCGGGGCAAGAGACCCAGTACTTC.

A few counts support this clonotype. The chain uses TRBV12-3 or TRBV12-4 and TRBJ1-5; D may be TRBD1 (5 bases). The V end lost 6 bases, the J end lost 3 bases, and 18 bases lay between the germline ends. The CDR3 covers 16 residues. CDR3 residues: CASSKTTAGINQPQHF. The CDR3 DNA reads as TGTGCCAGCAGCAAAACCACGGCAGGGATCAATCAGCCCCAGCATTTT.

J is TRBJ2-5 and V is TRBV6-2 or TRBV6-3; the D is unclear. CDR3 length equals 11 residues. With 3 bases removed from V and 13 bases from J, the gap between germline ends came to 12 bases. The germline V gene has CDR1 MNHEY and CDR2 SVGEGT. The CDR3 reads CASSYGAQRYF. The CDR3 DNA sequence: TGTGCCAGCAGTTATGGAGCCCAGAGGTACTTC.

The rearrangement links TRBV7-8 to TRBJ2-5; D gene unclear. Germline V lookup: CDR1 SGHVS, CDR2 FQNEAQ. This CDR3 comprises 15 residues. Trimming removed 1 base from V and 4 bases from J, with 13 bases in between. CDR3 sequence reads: CASSLVIVDGETQYF. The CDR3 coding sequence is TGTGCCAGCAGCTTAGTGATCGTGGATGGAGAGACCCAGTACTTC.

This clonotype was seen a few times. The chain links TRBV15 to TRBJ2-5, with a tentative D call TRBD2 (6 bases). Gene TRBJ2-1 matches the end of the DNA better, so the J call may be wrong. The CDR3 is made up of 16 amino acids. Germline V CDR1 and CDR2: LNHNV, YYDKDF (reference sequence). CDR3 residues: CATSRGGKDSGGEQFF. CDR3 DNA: TGTGCCACCAGCAGAGGAGGAAAGGATAGCGGCGGGGAGCAGTTCTTC.

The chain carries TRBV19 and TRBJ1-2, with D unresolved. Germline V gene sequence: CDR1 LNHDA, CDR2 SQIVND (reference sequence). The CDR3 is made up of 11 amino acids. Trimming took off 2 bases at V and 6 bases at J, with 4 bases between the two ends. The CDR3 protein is CASSIPDGYTF. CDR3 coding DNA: TGTGCCAGTAGTATACCCGATGGCTACACCTTC.

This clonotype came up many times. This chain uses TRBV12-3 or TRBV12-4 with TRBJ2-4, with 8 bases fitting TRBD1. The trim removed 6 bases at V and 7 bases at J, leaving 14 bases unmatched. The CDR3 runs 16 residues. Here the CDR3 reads CASSQNGQGVMNIQYF. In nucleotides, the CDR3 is TGTGCCAGCAGCCAAAACGGACAGGGAGTGATGAACATTCAGTACTTC.